This T cell receptor beta chain is drawn from a study of shared clonotypes between healthy human individuals (dated by TCRdb to the early 2020s). For the wider study: A couple of women and three men aged 18 to 49 years were included in the cohort. For each donor, CD4 naive and CD4 memory were each given three plates, CD8 naive was given two plates, and CD8 memory was given one plate. The study deeply sequenced blood TCR repertoires of several healthy adults to estimate repertoire size and the extent of clonotype sharing between individuals. Different laboratories and diverse techniques were used to prepare libraries and sequence TCR repertoires, to increase sequencing depth and limit assay-specific biases. Per donor, leukapheresis produced somewhere between about 0.9 and 10 billion PBMCs. Overall results and qualifications from the work: Compared with non-shared clonotypes, clonotypes shared by all four sorted-subset donors had higher generation probabilities. Pairwise subsampling indicated that sequencing depth was expected to affect the degree of clonotype sharing among donors. Sampling was limited to blood, and TCR repertoires in tissue likely differ from TCR repertoires in blood. Incomplete sequencing was indicated by rarefaction of sorted-subset datasets, despite the large sequencing depth. The genetic and exposure-history diversity represented was limited by the small number of donors. When four donors were compared, the shared fraction of clonotypes was about 5% for naive CD4, more than 3% for naive CD8, more than 2% for memory CD4, and less than 0.5% for memory CD8. Naive subsets generally had larger estimated clonotype richness than memory subsets did.

From the cysteine through the phenylalanine, the CDR3 covers 15 amino acids. Only the CDR3 DNA stays, 45 bases, in frame from base 1. CDR1 and CDR2 are read off the germline V gene as SGHTA and FQGNSA. V is shortened by 1 base, J by 1 base, and the region joining them spans 7 bases. Worth noting for this clone: No cognate antigen has been identified for it. No base quality information exists; no much larger clone differs at one position.

Using the deep immunoSEQ assay, TCR CDR3 regions were amplified from genomic DNA by multiplex PCR. For each cell subset, the extracted genomic DNA was distributed evenly across all wells of several immunoSEQ 96-well plates, and each plate served as one replicate. For sorted subsets, around 200 ng genomic DNA, equal to some 30,000 T cell genomes, was loaded into each replicate PCR. Purified libraries were quantified with a Qubit 3.0 fluorometer, sized on a Bioanalyzer 2100, and re-quantified with the KAPA Library Quantification kit. Every immunoSEQ 96-well plate was sequenced on a separate single-read 150-cycle Illumina NextSeq 550 flow cell. The paper's data handling went like this. The immunoSEQ output contained only junctional sequences without quality scores, so filtering could not match that applied to full-length reads. To assign V/J genes and CDR3, sequences were annotated against IMGT germline references using PyIR, a Python wrapper for IgBLAST v1.9. Reads with weak V/J assignments (E-value above 1e-6), missing CDR3, stop codons, out-of-frame junctions, or ambiguous translated residues were removed. V3J clonotypes were defined by identical inferred V gene, J gene, and CDR3 amino acid sequence. To compute the percentage overlap between repertoires, the number of shared unique clonotypes was divided by the size of the smaller repertoire. RTK rarefaction, the Chao1 estimator, and Recon v2.1 estimates of unobserved clonotypes were used to assess repertoire richness. Generation probabilities for all TCRbeta clonotypes obtained by the gDNA method from a handful of donors were computed using OLGA. Sourced from immuneACCESS, this table was stored by TCRdb with only in-frame sequences that have V and J called. A share of the clones is absent; for the studies checked, an unresolved V gene accounts for under half, and the remainder has no known explanation. D and trimming come from the DNA, and the V and J calls and clone size come from that table. The sample records a few million clones, more than 90% of which are singletons. The ten most abundant clones make up 0.1% to 0.15% of the sample.

Healthy HIV-negative adults with no recently reported acute infections or vaccinations were included as donors. Every donor was a Caucasian adult residing in Nashville, Tennessee, USA. Magnetic negative selection was used to enrich CD4+ T cells, after which naive cells were positively selected on CD45RA and the negative fraction became the memory subset. Blood was obtained by leukapheresis, after which PBMCs were separated by Ficoll-Histopaque density gradient centrifugation and cryopreserved in liquid nitrogen vapor phase. Analytical flow cytometry was used to check the purity and quantity of each magnetically sorted T cell population. Genomic DNA was isolated from every sorted fraction and measured by UV absorbance on a Nanodrop 2000c.

The rearranged chain carries TRBV7-2 and TRBJ2-2, with the D gene not clear enough to name. This TCR was sampled from a man between 18 and 29 years old in good health. Input material: naive CD4+ T cells sorted from blood. Read against the paper, the sample's cell subset or site label means: CD45RA+ positively selected. The bases are TGTGCCAGCAGCTTAGGCGTTAAGAACACCGGGGAGCTGTTTTTT. Its translation reads: CASSLGVKNTGELFF. Where the CDR3 stops, the reference TRBV7-2 and TRBJ2-2 genes take over; the full variable domain is GAGVSQSPSNKVTEKGKDVELRCDPISGHTALYWYRQSLGQGLEFLIYFQGNSAPDKSGLPSDRFSAERTGGSVSTLTIQRTQQEDSAVYLCASSLGVKNTGELFFGEGSRLTVL.